This T cell receptor (beta chain) was sequenced for a study of cytomegalovirus exposure and HLA in healthy donors. Whole-study context: Samples from HLA-typed donors yielded about 86 million unique TCRs in an early data release. Study outcomes and limitations: HLA restriction was apparent for most CMV-associated TCR beta chains in a later analysis. Fewer N-insertions (relative to the approximately 700-donor mean) were reportedly seen in an Asian-associated ancestry cluster in a later analysis.

Whereas donors were nominally healthy upon sampling, unrecorded immune exposures were probable. The PCR had 60 Vbeta and 13 Jbeta primers. Libraries were prepared by immunoSEQ multiplex PCR; TCRdb keeps only in-frame clonotypes and omits some of them. Here the sample spans around 120,000 clones, 80% being singletons. Looked up from germline, CDR1 is SGHTA and CDR2 is FQGTGA. The CDR3 spans 14 residues. Trimming shortened V by 5 bases and J by 8 bases, and 15 bases separated the two germline ends. With respect to this clone: The antigen remains undetermined.

The sample taken for sequencing was PBMCs. The receptor comes from a female donor in good health and CMV-seropositive. The V gene is TRBV7-3, the J gene TRBJ2-2; D gene uncertain. CDR3 in amino acids: CASSQSVYMGELFF. The CDR3 nucleotides read TGTGCCAGCAGCCAAAGCGTATACATGGGGGAGCTGTTTTTT.